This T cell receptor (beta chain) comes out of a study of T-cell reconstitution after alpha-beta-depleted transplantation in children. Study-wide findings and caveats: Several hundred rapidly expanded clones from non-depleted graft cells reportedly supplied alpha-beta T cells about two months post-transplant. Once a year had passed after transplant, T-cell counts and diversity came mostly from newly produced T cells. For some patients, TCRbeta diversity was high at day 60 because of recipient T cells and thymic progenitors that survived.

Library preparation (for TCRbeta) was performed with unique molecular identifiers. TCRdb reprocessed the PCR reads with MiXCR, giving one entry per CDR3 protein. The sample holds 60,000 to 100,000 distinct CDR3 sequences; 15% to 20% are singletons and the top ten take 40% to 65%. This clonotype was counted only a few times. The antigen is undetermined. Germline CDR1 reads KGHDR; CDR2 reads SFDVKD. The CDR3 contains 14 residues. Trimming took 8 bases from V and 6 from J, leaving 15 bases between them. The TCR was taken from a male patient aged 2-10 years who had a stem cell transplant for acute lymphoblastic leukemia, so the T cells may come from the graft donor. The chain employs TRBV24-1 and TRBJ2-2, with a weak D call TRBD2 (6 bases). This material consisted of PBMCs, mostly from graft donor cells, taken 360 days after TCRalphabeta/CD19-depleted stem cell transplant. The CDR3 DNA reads TGTGCCACCAACGGCGGGAACCCTCCCGGGGAGCTGTTTTTT. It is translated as CATNGGNPPGELFF.